Reported below is one T cell receptor (beta chain). At the DNA level, this CDR3 is encoded by other sequences in the same sample as well. The source of the sample is a study of T cell changes during pregnancy in multiple sclerosis. The V segment lost 5 bases and the J segment 4 bases; nucleotides outside the gene matches: 4. This CDR3 has 13 amino acids. Per the germline V gene, CDR1 is SGHDT and CDR2 is YYEEEE. Assay used: immunoSEQ multiplex PCR; TCRdb lists only in-frame clones, some missing. This table holds roughly 53,000 clones, more than 75% found once. The material sequenced was CD8+ T cells from peripheral blood mononuclear cells, taken before pregnancy. The sequence was collected from a female donor with multiple sclerosis, enrolled in a pregnancy study. The V gene is TRBV5-6, the J gene TRBJ1-1; 8 nucleotides match TRBD1. The CDR3 bases are TGTGCCAGCAGTTCCACAGGGGGCACTGAAGCTTTCTTT. Amino acids: CASSSTGGTEAFF.